This TCR beta chain was recovered during a study of T cell responses to AZD1222 COVID-19 vaccine. Study results and caveats: Reportedly, close to half of spike-specific TCRs are directed against unmutated variant regions. Spike-specific TCR breadth and depth grew following two AZD1222 doses. The sample set comprised mostly white British donors with more females, and clonal diversity was possibly underestimated.

The CDR3 extends over 14 amino acids. With 8 bases clipped from V and 5 bases from J, the junction kept 5 bases outside the gene matches. Germline V gene lookup returns CDR1 SNHLY and CDR2 FYNNEI. Second-dose recipients at about 4 or about 12 weeks were treated as one pooled group. Concerning this clone: The antigen is undetermined.

Measured with immunoSEQ multiplex PCR; TCRdb has only the in-frame clones, and not every one. The profile shows over 100,000 clones, 87% of them singletons. Material: peripheral blood, obtained 28 days after the second AZD1222 dose. This chain joins TRBV2 and TRBJ1-5, with 11 bases matching TRBD1. The sequence was obtained from an adult who received the AZD1222 COVID-19 vaccine. The CDR3 protein is CASGRDRGDQPQHF. CDR3 DNA: TGTGCCAGCGGCCGGGACAGGGGGGATCAGCCCCAGCATTTT.